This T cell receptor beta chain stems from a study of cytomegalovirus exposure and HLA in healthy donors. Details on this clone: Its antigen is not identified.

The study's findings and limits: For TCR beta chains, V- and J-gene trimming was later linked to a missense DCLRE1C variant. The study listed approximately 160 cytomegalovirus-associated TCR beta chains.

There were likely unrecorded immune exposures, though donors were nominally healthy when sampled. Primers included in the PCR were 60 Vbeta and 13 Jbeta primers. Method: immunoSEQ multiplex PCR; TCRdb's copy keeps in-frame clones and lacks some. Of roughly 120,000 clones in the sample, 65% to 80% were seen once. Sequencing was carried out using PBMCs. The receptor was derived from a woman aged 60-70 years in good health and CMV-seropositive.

CDR3 DNA: TGCAGCGCAACTACAGGGAGTTCTGCTGGAAACACCATATATTTT. Protein sequence: CSATTGSSAGNTIYF. The chain recombines TRBV29-1 with TRBJ1-3, with D possibly matching TRBD1 (6 bases). Germline V gene data show CDR1 as SQVTM and CDR2 as ANQGSEA. The CDR3 covers 15 residues. Trimming left V 7 bases short and J 2 bases short, with 18 bases between.